These 27 T cell receptor beta chains originate from one sample sequenced in a study of shared clonotypes between healthy human individuals. CD8 cells regarded as naive lacked CD45RO, were positively chosen for CCR7, and omitted terminally differentiated effector memory CD45RA+ cells. Some clones are missing from TCRdb's copy, which holds only in-frame ones; the method was immunoSEQ multiplex PCR. Among approximately 2,000,000 clones listed, just under 95% were seen once. Sequenced: naive CD8+ T cells from PBMCs. The source is a man between 18 and 35 years old in good health. Some clones in this sample may be carry-over from other donors' samples.

The chain carries TRBV6-5 and TRBJ1-2; a possible D gene is TRBD1 (5 bases). From germline, CDR1 is MNHEY and CDR2 SVGAGI. Trimming left V 8 bases short and J 4 bases short, with 14 bases between. The CDR3 extends over 13 amino acids. CDR3 sequence reads: CASRTSGSYGYTF. CDR3 bases: TGTGCCAGCCGGACATCGGGAAGCTATGGCTACACCTTC.

Remarks on this clone: Relative to the germline gene, one junction end is altered; a read error may explain this. The gene calls are TRBV27 and TRBJ2-2; TRBD1 matches at 9 bases. The CDR3 has 16 amino acids. Germline CDR1 is MNHEY and CDR2 is SMNVEV (reference sequence). CDR3 DNA sequence: TGTGCCAGCAGTTCCAGACAGGGGGAGGACACTGGGGAGCTGTTTTTT. Amino acid sequence: CASSSRQGEDTGELFF.

The chain recombines TRBV5-4 with TRBJ2-4, with 11 bases aligning to TRBD2. Germline V gene lookup returns CDR1 SGHNT and CDR2 YYREEE (reference sequence). The V gene end was trimmed by 8 bases and the J gene end by 7 bases; junction bases not matched to a gene: 11. CDR3 length: 15 amino acids. CDR3 DNA: TGTGCCAGTCGGGGACTAGCGGAGGAGGGTAACATTCAGTACTTC. Encoded protein: CASRGLAEEGNIQYF.

The chain carries TRBV5-6 and TRBJ1-2; D is possibly TRBD1 (6 bases). Trimming removed 3 bases from V and 6 bases from J, with 9 bases in between. This CDR3 is 12 amino acids long. The germline V gene has CDR1 SGHDT and CDR2 YYEEEE. CDR3 bases: TGTGCCAGCAGCTGGGGGGGCGATGGCTACACCTTC. Encoded protein: CASSWGGDGYTF.

The V and J genes are TRBV13 and TRBJ1-2, with 10 bases that match TRBD1. V lost 8 bases and J lost 7; bases outside the gene matches: 19. The CDR3 runs 17 residues. Germline V gives CDR1 PRHDT, CDR2 FYEKMQ (reference sequence). The CDR3 bases are TGTGCCAGCGCTGACCGGGACAGGGGCCGCCGGGGGGGTGGCTACACCTTC. It specifies CASADRDRGRRGGGYTF.

Notes on this clone: Other DNA variants within this sample encode the same CDR3. This chain uses TRBV28 with TRBJ1-1, with unresolved D. The CDR3 is 12 amino acids. CDR1 is MDHEN, CDR2 SYDVKM, per germline. Trimming took 6 bases from V and 1 from J, leaving 6 bases between them. The CDR3 loop is CASSSRNTEAFF. In DNA, the CDR3 is TGTGCCAGCAGCTCCCGGAACACTGAAGCTTTCTTT. The full variable domain, completed using reference TRBV28 and TRBJ1-1, is DVKVTQSSRYLVKRTGEKVFLECVQDMDHENMFWYRQDPGLGLRLIYFSYDVKMKEKGDIPEGYSVSREKKERFSLILESASTNQTSMYLCASSSRNTEAFFGQGTRLTVV.

The genes are TRBV5-8 and TRBJ1-5; no reliable D call. CDR3 length equals 14 residues. Trimming shortened V by 4 bases and J by 5 bases, and 13 bases separated the two germline ends. In germline, CDR1 is SGHTS, CDR2 YDEGEE. CDR3 in amino acids: CASSQDPGHQPQHF. The CDR3 region has the DNA TGTGCCAGCAGCCAAGATCCAGGCCATCAGCCCCAGCATTTT. Full variable domain (outside the CDR3, taken from reference TRBV5-8 and TRBJ1-5): EAGVTQSPTHLIKTRGQQATLRCSPISGHTSVYWYQQALGLGLQFLLWYDEGEERNRGNFPPRFSGRQFPNYSSELNVNALELEDSALYLCASSQDPGHQPQHFGDGTRLSIL.

V and J are TRBV4-1 and TRBJ1-4; D unclear. Germline V lookup: CDR1 MGHRA, CDR2 YSYEKL. The CDR3 has 15 amino acids. Between the trimmed V and J ends, which lost 4 bases and 4 bases, there was a span of 13 bases. The CDR3 protein is CASSPSEGDNEKLFF. The CDR3 DNA reads TGCGCCAGCAGCCCCTCCGAGGGTGATAATGAAAAACTGTTTTTT.

V gene TRBV28 combines with J gene TRBJ2-3, with 8 bases aligning to TRBD2. This CDR3 is 16 amino acids long. The V segment lost 6 bases and the J segment 4 bases; nucleotides outside the gene matches: 12. Germline V gene sequence: CDR1 MDHEN, CDR2 SYDVKM. CDR3 DNA sequence: TGTGCCAGCAGCCAAACTAGCGGTATGGGGGCAGATACGCAGTATTTT. It translates to CASSQTSGMGADTQYF.

The chain carries TRBV4-1 and TRBJ1-3; TRBD1 matches 10 bases. The V gene's germline CDR1 is MGHRA and CDR2 YSYEKL. V dropped 4 bases and J dropped 3; count of bases not matched to a gene: 6. This CDR3 has 16 amino acids. The CDR3 sequence: CASSLSDRGLGNTIYF. In DNA, the CDR3 is TGCGCCAGCAGCCTTAGCGACAGGGGGCTTGGAAACACCATATATTTT.

The chain joins TRBV27 to TRBJ2-1; D uncertain. Germline V lookup: CDR1 MNHEY, CDR2 SMNVEV (reference sequence). Trimming shortened V by 6 bases and J by 2 bases, and 17 bases separated the two germline ends. The CDR3 sequence is 16 residues long. CDR3 DNA sequence: TGTGCCAGCAGCACCCATCTTACGCCCGCCTACAATGAGCAGTTCTTC. It yields the protein CASSTHLTPAYNEQFF.

CDR3 coding DNA: TGTGCCAGCAGTACAGGGGTATACACTGAAGCTTTCTTT. This translates into CASSTGVYTEAFF. The chain combines TRBV28 with TRBJ1-1; 7 bases are shared with TRBD1. The junction had 3 bases not matched to a gene; V was cut back by 5 bases and J by 3 bases. The CDR3 length is 13 residues. Per germline, CDR1 MDHEN and CDR2 SYDVKM.

The chain recombines TRBV27 with TRBJ2-1; 9 nucleotides match TRBD1. CDR3 length: 15 amino acids. V shed 5 bases and J 5 bases; nucleotides not matched to a gene: 7. Looked up from germline, CDR1 is MNHEY and CDR2 is SMNVEV (reference sequence). CDR3: CASSARDRVDNEQFF. In DNA form, the CDR3 reads TGTGCCAGCAGTGCCCGGGACAGGGTAGACAATGAGCAGTTCTTC.

This clone has more than one count but fewer than ten. The V gene is TRBV6-1, the J gene TRBJ1-5; TRBD1 might be the D (5 bases). The CDR3 is 14 residues long. Germline V CDR1 and CDR2: MNHNS, SASEGT. V lost 6 bases and J lost 0, with 9 bases in between. CDR3 coding DNA: TGTGCCAGCAGGCCAGGGTATAGCAATCAGCCCCAGCATTTT. Translated, it gives CASRPGYSNQPQHF.

In this sample, this clone turned up once. The rearrangement links TRBV12-5 to TRBJ1-1, with TRBD1 as a possible D gene (6 bases). The V and J ends lost 0 bases and 0 bases respectively, with 14 bases between them. Germline V gives CDR1 LGHNT, CDR2 FRNRAP. The CDR3 contains 17 residues. Here the CDR3 reads CASGLVGRTDMNTEAFF. The CDR3, as DNA: TGTGCTAGTGGTTTGGTAGGCAGGACAGACATGAACACTGAAGCTTTCTTT.

The rearrangement uses TRBV4-3 and TRBJ2-2, with 7 bases identical to TRBD1. V lost 1 base and J lost 1; bases outside the gene matches: 9. Germline V gene data show CDR1 as LGHNA and CDR2 as YSLEER. The CDR3 covers 18 residues. The CDR3 reads CASSQVFSDRVNTGELFF. DNA for the CDR3: TGCGCCAGCAGCCAAGTTTTTAGTGACAGGGTGAACACCGGGGAGCTGTTTTTT.

J is TRBJ2-1 and V is TRBV27; no firm D call. The CDR3 is made up of 14 amino acids. Per germline, CDR1 MNHEY and CDR2 SMNVEV (reference sequence). V was shortened by 8 bases and J by 12 bases, with 23 bases between the two germline ends. CDR3 coding DNA: TGTGCCAGCGGAACATCCGCTGGGCAGCGAGGGCAGTTCTTC. The encoded protein is CASGTSAGQRGQFF.

The chain carries TRBV28 and TRBJ2-3, with D unclear. The CDR3 consists of 14 residues. Germline-derived CDR1 and CDR2 are MDHEN and SYDVKM. V shed 8 bases and J shed 7 bases, with 19 bases lying between them. CDR3 amino acids: CASPSRLMRNTQYF. For the CDR3, the DNA is TGTGCCAGCCCGAGTCGTCTCATGAGAAATACGCAGTATTTT. Drawing the rest from reference TRBV28 and TRBJ2-3, the complete variable domain is DVKVTQSSRYLVKRTGEKVFLECVQDMDHENMFWYRQDPGLGLRLIYFSYDVKMKEKGDIPEGYSVSREKKERFSLILESASTNQTSMYLCASPSRLMRNTQYFGPGTRLTVL.

Comment on this clone: Additional DNA sequences in this sample encode the identical CDR3. The CDR3 spells CASSQDRRNTEAFF. Here the CDR3 DNA reads TGCGCCAGCAGCCAAGATAGGAGAAACACTGAAGCTTTCTTT. The V gene is TRBV4-3, the J gene TRBJ1-1; no firm D call. The germline gives CDR1 LGHNA, CDR2 YSLEER. The germline V and J ends were trimmed by 0 bases and 2 bases, with 7 bases remaining between them. The CDR3 totals 14 residues.

The chain employs TRBV29-1 and TRBJ1-4; D perhaps matches TRBD1 (5 bases). This CDR3 spans 15 amino acids. V dropped 1 base and J dropped 5 bases, with 14 bases sitting between them. Germline-derived CDR1 and CDR2 are SQVTM and ANQGSEA. The CDR3 bases are TGCAGCGTTGAAGCCGCCCGGGGCGCCAATGAAAAACTGTTTTTT. Residues: CSVEAARGANEKLFF.

This chain uses TRBV21-1 with TRBJ2-2; the table's D call of TRBD1 was not tested on the DNA. TRBV21-1 is a documented pseudogene. The CDR3 spans 17 residues. Here the CDR3 DNA reads TGTGCCAGCAGCAAAGCGCGGGGGACAGGGGAGGCCGGGGAGCTGTTTTTT. Translated: CASSKARGTGEAGELFF.

As regards this clone: Additional DNA sequences in this sample encode the identical CDR3. The genes are TRBV19 and TRBJ2-1, with 7 positions matching TRBD2. Trimming removed 1 base from V and 7 bases from J; junction bases left unmatched: 4. CDR3 length equals 14 residues. Per the germline V gene, CDR1 is LNHDA and CDR2 is SQIVND (reference sequence). In DNA, the CDR3 is TGTGCCAGTAGTATAGGGGGAGGGAGGAATGAGCAGTTCTTC. This translates into CASSIGGGRNEQFF.

Comment on this clone: Other DNA sequences in the sample encode the same CDR3. The rearrangement joins TRBV5-1 to TRBJ1-3; D is undetermined. CDR1 is SGHRS, CDR2 YFSETQ, per germline. The V gene lost 0 bases and the J gene lost 1 base, with 5 bases spanning the gap. The CDR3 is 14 residues long. Here the CDR3 DNA reads TGCGCCAGCAGCTTGGTGGGTTCTGGAAACACCATATATTTT. Translation: CASSLVGSGNTIYF.

This clone was picked up one time. The V call is TRBV18, the J call TRBJ1-4; unclear D gene. The V end was cut by 1 base, the J end by 8 bases, with 11 bases between. CDR3 length: 14 amino acids. Germline V lookup: CDR1 KGHSH, CDR2 LQKENI. The CDR3 DNA follows: TGTGCCAGCTCACCACAGGTGGGAGGGGAAAAACTGTTTTTT. Translation: CASSPQVGGEKLFF. The entire variable domain, with the rest obtained from reference TRBV18 and TRBJ1-4, is as follows: NAGVMQNPRHLVRRRGQEARLRCSPMKGHSHVYWYRQLPEEGLKFMVYLQKENIIDESGMPKERFSAEFPKEGPSILRIQQVVRGDSAAYFCASSPQVGGEKLFFGSGTQLSVL.

This chain uses TRBV18 with TRBJ2-3; tentative D call: TRBD2 (5 bases). V dropped 0 bases and J dropped 4 bases, with 8 bases sitting between them. Germline V lookup: CDR1 KGHSH, CDR2 LQKENI. The CDR3 is 14 residues long. This CDR3 reads CASSPPDGADTQYF. The CDR3 DNA reads as TGTGCCAGCTCACCACCTGACGGGGCAGATACGCAGTATTTT.

With regard to this clone: The same CDR3 also results from other DNA sequences found in this sample. The rearrangement joins TRBV4-3 to TRBJ2-1, with D hard to call. The germline gives CDR1 LGHNA, CDR2 YSLEER. Trimming left V 1 base short and J 0 bases short, with 13 bases between. The CDR3 totals 17 residues. The CDR3, as DNA: TGCGCCAGCAGCCAAGTTTTCGGCGGTAGCTCCTACAATGAGCAGTTCTTC. It is translated as CASSQVFGGSSYNEQFF.

This sequence joins TRBV19 and TRBJ1-2, with TRBD1 matching 7 bases. The trim removed 5 bases at V and 3 bases at J, leaving 6 bases unmatched. Looked up from germline, CDR1 is LNHDA and CDR2 is SQIVND (reference sequence). This CDR3 has 14 amino acids. DNA of the CDR3: TGTGCCAGTAGTCGGGACAGCCTTTACTATGGCTACACCTTC. This codes for CASSRDSLYYGYTF.